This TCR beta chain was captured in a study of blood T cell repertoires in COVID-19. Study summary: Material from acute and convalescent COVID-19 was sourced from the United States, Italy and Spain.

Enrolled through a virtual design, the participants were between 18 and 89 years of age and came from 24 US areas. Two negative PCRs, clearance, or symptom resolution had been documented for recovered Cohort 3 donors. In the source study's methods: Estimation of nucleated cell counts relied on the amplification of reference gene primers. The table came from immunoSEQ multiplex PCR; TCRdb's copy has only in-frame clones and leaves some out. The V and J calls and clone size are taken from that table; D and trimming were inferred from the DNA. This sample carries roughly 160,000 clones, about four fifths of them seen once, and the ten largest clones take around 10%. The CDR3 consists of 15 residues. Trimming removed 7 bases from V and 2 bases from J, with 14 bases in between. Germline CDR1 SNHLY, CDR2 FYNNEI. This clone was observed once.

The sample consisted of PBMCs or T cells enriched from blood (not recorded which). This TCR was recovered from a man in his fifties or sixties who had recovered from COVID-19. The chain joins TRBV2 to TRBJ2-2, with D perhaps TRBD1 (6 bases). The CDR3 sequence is CASNPQGRNTGELFF. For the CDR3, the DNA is TGTGCCAGCAACCCCCAGGGGCGCAACACCGGGGAGCTGTTTTTT.